The rows below give T cell receptor beta chains drawn from one sample of a study of shared clonotypes between healthy human individuals. Method: immunoSEQ multiplex PCR; TCRdb's copy keeps in-frame clones and lacks some. The table has around 2,000,000 clones, about 94% seen once. Sequenced: naive CD8+ T cells sorted from blood. The receptors derive from a man between 18 and 35 years old in good health. Both conserved end residues are part of each CDR3.

TRBJ2-5 TRBV18 CASSPPMAGPPQETQYF
TRBJ2-7 TRBV12-5 CASEAGDEQYF
TRBJ2-1 TRBV10-3 CAISRLAGELHNEQFF
TRBJ2-7 TRBV4-1 CASSLERGRSYEQYF
TRBJ2-1 TRBV27 CATRLGASGSSYNEQFF
TRBJ2-3 TRBV9 CASSPSGGSVTDTQYF
TRBJ2-5 TRBV4-1 CASRPTSGGSQETQYF
TRBJ1-1 TRBV28 CASSLFTRGAEAFF
TRBJ2-2 TRBV30 CAWSTSRVDTGELFF
TRBJ2-1 TRBV29-1 CSVCCPSSYNEQFF
TRBJ2-3 TRBV5-1 CASSLGNPHTDTQYF
TRBJ2-5 TRBV5-6 CASSLVPAGGFRGQETQYF
TRBJ2-1 TRBV6-6 CASSYSGELEQFF
TRBJ2-1 TRBV7-9 CASSRGGQGDEQFF
TRBJ2-1 TRBV9 CASSGNNEQFF
TRBJ1-1 TRBV18 CASSPWQLNREAFF
TRBJ2-1 TRBV7-9 CASSLVDEQFF
TRBJ2-3 TRBV2 CASSAGPTDTQYF
TRBJ2-7 TRBV5-1 CASSLEASYEQYF
TRBJ1-4 TRBV4-1 CASSHFRGQGALTTNEKLFF
TRBJ1-1 TRBV5-5 CASSWTGDTEAFF
TRBJ2-7 TRBV10-2 CASSESWEGFSYEQYF
TRBJ2-1 TRBV7-9 CASSSGTSGSNNEQFF
TRBJ1-5 TRBV7-9 CASSSGTGNQPQHF
TRBJ2-5 TRBV7-9 CAGSSETSGGETQYF
TRBJ2-6 TRBV7-9 CASGSSGANVLTF
TRBJ2-1 TRBV6-5 CASSTGLGDEQFF
TRBJ1-1 TRBV6-6 CASSYEGAWTEAFF
TRBJ2-2 TRBV28 CASSFGLTGELFF
TRBJ2-3 TRBV28 CASRIAGSFADTQYF
TRBJ2-7 TRBV6-1 CASNFDTSYEQYF